The present T cell receptor (beta chain) was sequenced within a study of CD8 T cells in Susac syndrome. The T cells that were sequenced for TCR beta were CD8+ and CD4+ cells from blood. The controls were healthy donors who were matched for age and sex. In contrast to the negatively isolated CD8+ and CD4+ T cells, TEMRA cells were FACS-enriched. The CDR3 totals 16 residues. V was clipped by 7 bases and J by 0 bases; unmatched bases: 12. Germline V gene data show CDR1 as SGHRS and CDR2 as YFSETQ. When the RNA was reverse transcribed, random hexamers were used with an input of about 0.45 to 1 ug. The amplification used immunoSEQ multiplex PCR on TCR beta CDR3; it spanned 54 Vbeta and 13 Jbeta. TCRdb itself ran the immunoSEQ multiplex PCR reads through MiXCR, one entry per CDR3 protein. The sample yields more than 120,000 distinct CDR3 sequences, approximately 94% seen once.

V and J are TRBV5-1 and TRBJ1-1, with 7 positions matching TRBD1. The clonotype was recovered from a human donor in good health. The sequencing input was CD4+ T cells from PBMCs. CDR3 bases: TGCGCCAGCTCACAGGGGACTGGTACTATGAACACTGAAGCTTTCTTT. It is translated as CASSQGTGTMNTEAFF. The entire variable domain, with the rest obtained from reference TRBV5-1 and TRBJ1-1, is as follows: KAGVTQTPRYLIKTRGQQVTLSCSPISGHRSVSWYQQTPGQGLQFLFEYFSETQRNKGNFPGRFSGRQFSNSRSEMNVSTLELGDSALYLCASSQGTGTMNTEAFFGQGTRLTVV.